The clone carrying this T cell receptor beta chain turned up a few times. Its cognate antigen is unknown. MiXCR, run by TCRdb on the 5' RACE reads, gives a single entry per CDR3 protein. There are 150,000 to 200,000 distinct CDR3 sequences in the sample; roughly 13% occur only once, and about 11% lies in the top ten. This specimen comes from a study of CD8 T cells in ankylosing spondylitis. Study-wide findings and caveats: In ankylosing spondylitis patients, matched synovial fluid reportedly showed significant enrichment of disease-linked clones.

This CDR3 has 14 residues. Germline V gene data show CDR1 as SGHTA and CDR2 as FQGNSA. V was cut by 9 bases and J by 0 bases, with 15 bases left in between. The specimen was blood, either unsorted or a sorted T cell fraction (not recorded which). This TCR was recovered from a female donor with ankylosing spondylitis or in good health (not recorded which). The chain is built from TRBV7-2 and TRBJ2-7; D is undetermined. Written as DNA, the CDR3 is TGTGCCAGTCTGGCGGCCGTAAGCTCCTACGAGCAGTACTTC. Protein: CASLAAVSSYEQYF.